This T cell receptor (beta chain) was sequenced during a study of T cell responses to AZD1222 COVID-19 vaccine. In germline, CDR1 is SNHLY, CDR2 FYNNEI. CDR3 length: 16 amino acids. The junction had 7 bases not matched to a gene; V was cut back by 4 bases and J by 2 bases. As concerns this clone: Its antigen is not identified.

The method was immunoSEQ multiplex PCR; TCRdb's version includes in-frame clones alone and lacks a portion of them. This table has fewer than 200,000 clones, about 92% appearing once. Study outcomes and limitations: Vaccine-associated CD4 TCRs ranged over spike, dominating at 160-218 and 743-854.

V is TRBV2 and J is TRBJ2-2, with 7 bases matching TRBD1. The sample was peripheral blood, taken 28 days after the second dose of the MenACWY control vaccine. The clonotype originates from an adult who received the MenACWY meningococcal vaccine as a control. The DNA of the CDR3 is TGTGCCAGCAGTGGTAACAGGGGCCGTAACACCGGGGAGCTGTTTTTT. Encoded protein: CASSGNRGRNTGELFF.